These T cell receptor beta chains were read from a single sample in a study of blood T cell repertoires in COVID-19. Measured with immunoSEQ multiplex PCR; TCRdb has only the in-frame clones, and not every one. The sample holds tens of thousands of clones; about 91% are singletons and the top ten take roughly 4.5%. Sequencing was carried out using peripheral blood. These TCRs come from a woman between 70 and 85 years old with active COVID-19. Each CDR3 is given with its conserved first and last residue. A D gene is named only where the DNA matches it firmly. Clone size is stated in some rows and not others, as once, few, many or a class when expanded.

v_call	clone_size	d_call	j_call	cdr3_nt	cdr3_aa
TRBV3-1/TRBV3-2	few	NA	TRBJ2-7	TGTGCCAGCAGTCGGAACCAGGTTGAGCAGTACTTC	CASSRNQVEQYF
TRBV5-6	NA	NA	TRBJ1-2	TGTGCCAGCAGCCGCAGGGTAGGGGGCTACACCTTC	CASSRRVGGYTF
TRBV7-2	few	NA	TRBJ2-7	TGTGCCAGCAGCTCCCCGGAGGGCAGGGACTACGAGCAGTACTTC	CASSSPEGRDYEQYF
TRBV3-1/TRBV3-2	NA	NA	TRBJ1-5	TGTGCCAGCAGCCAAGAGGCAGGGGTAGAGCCCCAGCATTTT	CASSQEAGVEPQHF
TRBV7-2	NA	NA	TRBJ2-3	TGTGCCAGCAGCTCATCAGGGGTTCAAGATACGCAGTATTTT	CASSSSGVQDTQYF
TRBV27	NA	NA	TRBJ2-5	TGTGCCAGCAGTTACCGGGTTCAAGAGACCCAGTACTTC	CASSYRVQETQYF
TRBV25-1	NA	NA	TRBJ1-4	TGTGCCAGCAGTGCCCCCGCGGGAGGTGAAAAACTGTTTTTT	CASSAPAGGEKLFF
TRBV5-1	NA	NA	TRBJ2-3	TGCGCCAGCAGCTTGACCGGGAGCACAGATACGCAGTATTTT	CASSLTGSTDTQYF
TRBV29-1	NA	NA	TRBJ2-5	TGCAGCGCGGAGGGACAGCAAGAGACCCAGTACTTC	CSAEGQQETQYF
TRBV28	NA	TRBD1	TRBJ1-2	TGTGCCAGCAGTTTTCTTTTACCTATACCAGGGGGCGCAGGTGGCTACACCTTC	CASSFLLPIPGGAGGYTF
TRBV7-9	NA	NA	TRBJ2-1	TGTGCCAGCAGCTTAGCGGACTTTGAGCAGTTCTTC	CASSLADFEQFF
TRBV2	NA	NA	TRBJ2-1	TGTGCCAGCAGTATATATTCCTACAATGAGCAGTTCTTC	CASSIYSYNEQFF
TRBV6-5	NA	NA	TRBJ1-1	TGTGCCAGCAGCGTCGGGTTTACTGAAGCTTTCTTT	CASSVGFTEAFF
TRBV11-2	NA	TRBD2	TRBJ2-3	TGTGCCAGCGCGGGGCGGGGGGGCCTTGGTACGCAGTATTTT	CASAGRGGLGTQYF
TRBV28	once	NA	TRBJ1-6	TGTGCCAGCAGCAACGGGGTTTTGAGTTCACCCCTCCACTTT	CASSNGVLSSPLHF
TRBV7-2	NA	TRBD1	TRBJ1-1	TGTGCCAGCAGCGCCGGGACAGGGTACGGGAACACTGAAGCTTTCTTT	CASSAGTGYGNTEAFF
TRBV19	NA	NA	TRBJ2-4	TGTGCCAGTAGTAGTGGGGGAGGGGGAGCCAAAAACATTCAGTACTTC	CASSSGGGGAKNIQYF
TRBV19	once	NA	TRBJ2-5	TGTGCCAGTAGCCGAACAGAGACTAAAGAGACCCAGTACTTC	CASSRTETKETQYF
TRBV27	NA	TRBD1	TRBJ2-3	TGTGCCAGCAGTTTATGGGACAGGGATACGCAGTATTTT	CASSLWDRDTQYF
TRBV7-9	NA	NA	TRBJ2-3	TGTGCCAGCAGCGCAGGACTCAGCAACACAGATACGCAGTATTTT	CASSAGLSNTDTQYF
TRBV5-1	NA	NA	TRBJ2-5	TGCGCCAGCAGCTTCGGGAACGGGGGAGTCCAAGAGACCCAGTACTTC	CASSFGNGGVQETQYF
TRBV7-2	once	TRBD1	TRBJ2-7	TGTGCCAGCAGCCCAAACAGGGGCGGACCCTACGAGCAGTACTTC	CASSPNRGGPYEQYF
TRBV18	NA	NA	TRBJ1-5	TGTGCCAGCTCACCACAGGAAGGGGAACAGCCCCAGCATTTT	CASSPQEGEQPQHF
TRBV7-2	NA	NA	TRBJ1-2	TGTGCCAGCAGCAACCCAGGCTCAGCTAACTATGGCTACACCTTC	CASSNPGSANYGYTF
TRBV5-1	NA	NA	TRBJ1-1	TGCGCCAGCAGGGACTTTCGGGAGAACACTGAAGCTTTCTTT	CASRDFRENTEAFF
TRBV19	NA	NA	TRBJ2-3	TGTGCCAGTAGTATAGTCGGCGGTAGCACAGATACGCAGTATTTT	CASSIVGGSTDTQYF
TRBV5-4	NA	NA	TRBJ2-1	TGTGCCAGCAGCTTGGTGGACTCCCTGTACAATGAGCAGTTCTTC	CASSLVDSLYNEQFF
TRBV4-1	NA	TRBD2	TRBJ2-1	TGCGCCAGCAGCCAAGGTGCGGGGGGGGGAAATGAGCAGTTCTTC	CASSQGAGGGNEQFF
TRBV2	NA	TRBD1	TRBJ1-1	TGTGCCAGCAGGGGACAGGGCGGCACTGAAGCTTTCTTT	CASRGQGGTEAFF
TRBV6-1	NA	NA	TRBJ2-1	TGTGCCAGCAGTGAGATGAGTGAGCAGTTCTTC	CASSEMSEQFF
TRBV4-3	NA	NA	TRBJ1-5	TGCGCCAGCAGCCAAGATAGTTACGGCAATCAGCCCCAGCATTTT	CASSQDSYGNQPQHF
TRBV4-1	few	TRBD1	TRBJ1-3	TGCGCCAGCAGCCCCGGACAGGGGGCGCGGGGAAACACCATATATTTT	CASSPGQGARGNTIYF
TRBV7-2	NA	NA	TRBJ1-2	TGTGCCAGCAGCACCCAGACAGCAAACTATGGCTACACCTTC	CASSTQTANYGYTF